These 20 T cell receptor beta chains originate from one sample sequenced in a study of T cell responses to AZD1222 COVID-19 vaccine. Clones were sequenced by immunoSEQ multiplex PCR, and TCRdb holds only the in-frame ones, with some missing. This repertoire shows approximately 110,000 clones, about 91% found once; its top ten account for 4% to 6%. This material consisted of peripheral blood, taken on day 0 of AZD1222 vaccination. These receptors all come from an adult in good health.

V and J are TRBV28 and TRBJ1-2; D gene unclear. Germline CDR1 MDHEN, CDR2 SYDVKM. V was pared by 6 bases and J by 2 bases, with 10 bases between. The CDR3 has 13 amino acids. The CDR3 protein is CASSRDVNYGYTF. The CDR3 region has the DNA TGTGCCAGCAGCCGTGACGTGAACTATGGCTACACCTTC.

Only a few counts were recorded for this clone. The CDR3 loop is CASSERRFVSNQPQHF. The CDR3 DNA reads as TGTGCCAGCAGTGAACGCCGATTCGTCAGCAATCAGCCCCAGCATTTT. The rearrangement uses TRBV6-1 and TRBJ1-5; D not resolved. Germline V gives CDR1 MNHNS, CDR2 SASEGT. Trimming cost V 2 bases and J 1 base, with 12 bases left between them. This CDR3 has 16 residues.

The chain uses TRBV6-6 and TRBJ2-1; 8 bases align to TRBD1. Germline V lookup: CDR1 MNHNY, CDR2 SVGAGI (reference sequence). The CDR3 has 14 amino acids. Trimming cost V 8 bases and J 8 bases; bases outside gene matches: 11. The CDR3 region has the DNA TGTGCCAGCTCAGGACCGGAGACAGGGGATGAGCAGTTCTTC. Translated, it gives CASSGPETGDEQFF.

The chain joins TRBV2 to TRBJ1-1; 8 bases align to TRBD1. V trimming: 6 bases; J trimming: 3 bases; junction bases outside the gene matches: 12. CDR3 length: 16 residues. Germline CDR1 and CDR2: SNHLY and FYNNEI. The CDR3 DNA sequence: TGTGCCAGCAGCCCCAGGGGGCGGGTGATGGACACTGAAGCTTTCTTT. It translates to CASSPRGRVMDTEAFF.

This chain connects TRBV11-3 to TRBJ1-5; D gene unclear. CDR1 is SGHNT and CDR2 is YENEEA in the germline V gene. The V end was cut by 6 bases, the J end by 0 bases, with 6 bases between. This CDR3 is 13 amino acids long. The CDR3 coding sequence is TGTGCCAGCAGAGGTCGTAGCAATCAGCCCCAGCATTTT. Translated: CASRGRSNQPQHF.

The chain uses TRBV6-5 and TRBJ1-4; D gene uncertain. The V end lost 6 bases, the J end lost 7 bases, and 12 bases lay between the germline ends. Germline CDR1 is MNHEY and CDR2 is SVGAGI. The CDR3 has 13 amino acids. CDR3 DNA: TGTGCCAGCAGATCTCCAATGGGTGAAAAACTGTTTTTT. Translating it yields CASRSPMGEKLFF.

The chain employs TRBV9 and TRBJ1-4; TRBD1 matches at 9 bases. The CDR3 consists of 15 residues. CDR1 is SGDLS and CDR2 is YYNGEE in the germline V gene. V dropped 3 bases and J dropped 8; count of bases not matched to a gene: 8. CDR3 sequence (DNA): TGTGCCAGCAGCGGAGAACAGGGGGCGCAGGAAAAACTGTTTTTT. This translates into CASSGEQGAQEKLFF.

This rearrangement joins TRBV4-1 to TRBJ2-1, with 10 bases matching TRBD2. CDR3 length equals 16 residues. The J segment lost 6 bases and the V segment lost 5 bases, leaving 10 bases of the junction unmatched. The germline gives CDR1 MGHRA, CDR2 YSYEKL. The CDR3 nucleotides are TGCGCCAGCAGCACCCGACTAGCGGGTGGGGGCAATGAGCAGTTCTTC. Translation gives CASSTRLAGGGNEQFF.

The chain joins TRBV27 to TRBJ2-5; D possibly corresponds to TRBD1 (6 bases). The germline CDR1 and CDR2 sequences are MNHEY and SMNVEV (reference sequence). The CDR3 totals 13 residues. V shed 2 bases and J shed 5 bases, with 9 bases lying between them. DNA of the CDR3: TGTGCCAGCAGTTTAGCAGGGGTCGAGACCCAGTACTTC. Residues: CASSLAGVETQYF.

V is TRBV6-2 or TRBV6-3 and J is TRBJ2-7, with TRBD1 identical over 7 bases. After removal of 4 bases from V and 3 bases from J, the junction contained 6 bases not matched to a gene. The CDR3 is made up of 14 amino acids. The germline V gene has CDR1 MNHEY and CDR2 SVGEGT. CDR3: CASSFGTVIYEQYF. The CDR3 nucleotides are TGTGCCAGCAGTTTTGGGACAGTTATCTACGAGCAGTACTTC.

This clone was seen only once. The gene calls are TRBV3-1 (or the pseudogene TRBV3-2) and TRBJ1-5; 12 nucleotides agree with TRBD1. V shed 3 bases and J 0 bases; nucleotides not matched to a gene: 3. Germline CDR1 LGHDT, CDR2 YNNKEL (reference sequence). The CDR3 loop spans 17 amino acids. The CDR3 here is CASSQGQGAGSNQPQHF. CDR3 nucleotides: TGTGCCAGCAGCCAGGGACAGGGGGCTGGTAGCAATCAGCCCCAGCATTTT.

The sample holds a few counts of this clone. The chain has TRBV5-5 and TRBJ2-2, with D uncertain. The CDR3 totals 12 residues. V was pared by 1 base and J by 7 bases, with 5 bases between. CDR1 is SGHKS and CDR2 is YYEKEE in the germline V gene (reference sequence). CDR3: CASSLMVGELFF. The CDR3 coding sequence is TGTGCCAGCAGCTTGATGGTCGGGGAGCTGTTTTTT.

The chain combines TRBV5-5 with TRBJ1-1; unclear D gene. The CDR3 sequence is 14 residues long. V was trimmed by 2 bases and J by 1 base, leaving 9 bases between them. CDR1 and CDR2 (germline): SGHKS, YYEKEE (reference sequence). The CDR3 DNA reads TGTGCCAGCAGCTTAGGACTATCGAACACTGAAGCTTTCTTT. Translating gives CASSLGLSNTEAFF.

The chain links TRBV27 to TRBJ1-1; the D gene is possibly TRBD1 (6 bases). This CDR3 is built from 14 residues. Between the trimmed V and J ends, which lost 8 bases and 0 bases, there was a span of 13 bases. Germline V gene lookup returns CDR1 MNHEY and CDR2 SMNVEV (reference sequence). CDR3 bases: TGTGCCAGCCGACGAGGGGACATGAACACTGAAGCTTTCTTT. Protein sequence: CASRRGDMNTEAFF.

The CDR3 nucleotides are TGTGCCAGCAGCTTAGCGAGGTCGTTGCAGGGTGAAAACACCGGGGAGCTGTTTTTT. Translated: CASSLARSLQGENTGELFF. V gene TRBV7-6 combines with J gene TRBJ2-2, with D perhaps TRBD1 (5 bases). This CDR3 is 19 amino acids long. The germline V gene encodes CDR1 SGHVS and CDR2 FNYEAQ. With 0 bases removed from V and 2 bases from J, the gap between germline ends came to 19 bases.

The count of this clone is one. The chain is built from TRBV11-2 and TRBJ2-5; D uncertain. This CDR3 is built from 15 residues. Trimming stripped 5 bases from V and 4 bases from J, with 17 bases between. Germline CDR1 SGHAT, CDR2 FQNNGV. The CDR3 loop reads CASSKGPVGRETQYF. CDR3 DNA sequence: TGTGCCAGCAGCAAAGGACCAGTCGGGCGAGAGACCCAGTACTTC. Using reference TRBV11-2 and TRBJ2-5 for the parts outside the CDR3, the full variable domain is EAGVAQSPRYKIIEKRQSVAFWCNPISGHATLYWYQQILGQGPKLLIQFQNNGVVDDSQLPKDRFSAERLKGVDSTLKIQPAKLEDSAVYLCASSKGPVGRETQYFGPGTRLLVL.

Regarding this clone: One end of the junction is discordant with germline, which a read error may explain. The chain employs TRBV7-3 and TRBJ1-1, with a weak D call TRBD1 (6 bases). The CDR3 is 13 residues long. Germline V CDR1 and CDR2: SGHTA, FQGTGA. CDR3 DNA: TGTGCCAGCAGCGTAACAGGGCAGACTGAAGCTTTCTTT. Residues: CASSVTGQTEAFF.

This rearrangement joins TRBV4-1 to TRBJ2-5; D uncertain. This CDR3 has 13 amino acids. Germline CDR1 and CDR2: MGHRA and YSYEKL. V was clipped by 4 bases and J by 2 bases, with 8 bases between them. CDR3 sequence: CASSRGPQETQYF. In DNA, the CDR3 is TGCGCCAGCAGCCGCGGACCGCAAGAGACCCAGTACTTC.

The gene calls are TRBV10-3 and TRBJ1-1; TRBD1 matches 11 bases. Trimming took 6 bases from V and 5 from J; bases not matched to a gene: 2. This CDR3 spans 13 amino acids. CDR1 is ENHRY and CDR2 is SYGVKD in the germline V gene. The CDR3 is CAIRDRGQTEAFF. As DNA, the CDR3 is TGTGCCATCAGGGACAGGGGGCAGACTGAAGCTTTCTTT.

The chain joins TRBV18 to TRBJ2-1; possible D gene TRBD1, 6 bases. Trimming removed 3 bases from V and 9 bases from J, with 9 bases in between. This CDR3 spans 12 amino acids. Germline-derived CDR1 and CDR2 are KGHSH and LQKENI. CDR3 amino acids: CASSPQGTEQFF. As DNA, the CDR3 is TGTGCCAGCTCACCCCAGGGGACTGAGCAGTTCTTC.